Sequencing of this T cell receptor beta chain was carried out in a study of control samples from healthy donors and cancer patients. V trimming: 3 bases; J trimming: 4 bases; junction bases outside the gene matches: 3. CDR1 is SQVTM and CDR2 is ANQGSEA in the germline V gene. The CDR3 consists of 13 residues. Method: immunoSEQ multiplex PCR; TCRdb's copy keeps in-frame clones and lacks some. This table has under 200,000 clones, 92% appearing once. The receptor was isolated from a young woman in good health. The sequenced material came from blood. The J gene is TRBJ2-5, the V gene TRBV29-1; 9 bases fit TRBD2. The CDR3 DNA reads as TGCAGCGTTGATGAACTAGCGGGAGAGACCCAGTACTTC. This translates into CSVDELAGETQYF.